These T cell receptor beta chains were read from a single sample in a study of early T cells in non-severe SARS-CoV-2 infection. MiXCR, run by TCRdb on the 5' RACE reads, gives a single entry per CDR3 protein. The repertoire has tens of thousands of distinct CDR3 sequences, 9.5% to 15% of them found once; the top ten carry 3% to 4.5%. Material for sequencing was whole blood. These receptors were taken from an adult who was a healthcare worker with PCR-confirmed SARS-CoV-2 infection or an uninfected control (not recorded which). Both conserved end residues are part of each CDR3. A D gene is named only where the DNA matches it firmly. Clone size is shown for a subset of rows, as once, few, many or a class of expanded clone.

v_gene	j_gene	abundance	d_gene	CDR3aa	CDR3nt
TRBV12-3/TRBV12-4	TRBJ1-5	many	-	CASSGSHSNQPQHF	TGTGCCAGCAGTGGTTCACATAGCAATCAGCCCCAGCATTTT
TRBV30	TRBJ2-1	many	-	CAWSQRLYNEQFF	TGTGCCTGGAGTCAGAGATTATACAATGAGCAGTTCTTC
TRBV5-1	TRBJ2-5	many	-	CASSWRGDYLQETQYF	TGCGCCAGCAGCTGGAGGGGGGACTACCTCCAAGAGACCCAGTACTTC
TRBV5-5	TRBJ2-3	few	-	CASSSGRVMTDTQYF	TGTGCCAGCAGCTCTGGGCGGGTTATGACAGATACGCAGTATTTT
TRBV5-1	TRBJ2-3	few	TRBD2	CASSLAGSGSTDTQYF	TGCGCCAGCAGCTTGGCCGGTAGCGGGAGCACAGATACGCAGTATTTT
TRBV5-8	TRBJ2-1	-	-	CASSLTPGTRLYNEQFF	TGTGCCAGCAGCTTGACGCCCGGGACAAGACTTTACAATGAGCAGTTCTTC
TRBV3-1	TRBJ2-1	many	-	CASRRWRGPGNEQFF	TGTGCCAGCAGGCGGTGGCGAGGACCCGGCAATGAGCAGTTCTTC
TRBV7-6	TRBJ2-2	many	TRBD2	CASSPWTSGANTGELFF	TGTGCCAGCAGCCCCTGGACTAGCGGGGCGAACACCGGGGAGCTGTTTTTT
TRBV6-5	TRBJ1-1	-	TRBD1	CASSSPTGRAEAFF	TGTGCCAGCAGCTCGCCGACAGGGAGGGCTGAAGCTTTCTTT
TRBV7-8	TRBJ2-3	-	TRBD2	CASSPQSGTSGPTDTQYF	TGTGCCAGCAGCCCTCAGTCCGGGACTAGCGGACCCACAGATACGCAGTATTTT
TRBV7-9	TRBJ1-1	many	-	CASTSRDSAEAFF	TGTGCCAGCACCTCTCGGGATTCCGCTGAAGCTTTCTTT
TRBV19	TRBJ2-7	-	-	CASSSKGGDPYEQYF	TGTGCCAGTAGTAGTAAGGGCGGGGACCCCTACGAGCAGTACTTC
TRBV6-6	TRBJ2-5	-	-	CASSYSSLRWETQYF	TGTGCCAGCAGTTACTCGAGTCTGCGGTGGGAGACCCAGTACTTC
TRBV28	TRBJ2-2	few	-	CASSLMWGELFF	TGTGCCAGCAGTTTAATGTGGGGGGAGCTGTTTTTT
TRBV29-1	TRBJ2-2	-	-	CSVGWGTGELFF	TGCAGCGTTGGATGGGGGACCGGGGAGCTGTTTTTT
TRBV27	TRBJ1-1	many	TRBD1	CASRLRGGRVTNTEAFF	TGTGCCAGCAGGTTGCGAGGGGGCAGGGTTACGAACACTGAAGCTTTCTTT